One and the same sample provided the 8 T cell receptor beta chains below, sequenced in a study of technical replicates of blood from several donors. TCRdb's table, derived via immunoSEQ multiplex PCR, lists solely in-frame clones and lacks some. The table includes over 70,000 clones, about 96% detected once. Sequenced material: T cells isolated from PBMCs. The receptors come from a human donor in good health.

The rearrangement joins TRBV25-1 to TRBJ1-3; 9 nucleotides match TRBD1. Germline CDR1 and CDR2: MGHDK and SYGVNS. With V trimmed by 3 bases and J by 7 bases, 7 bases remained unmatched. The CDR3 loop spans 15 amino acids. The CDR3 DNA reads TGTGCCAGCAGTGATCTCCGGGACAGGGTCAACACCATATATTTT. It is translated as CASSDLRDRVNTIYF.

The chain couples TRBV6-5 to TRBJ1-6; TRBD1 aligns across 7 bases. Germline assignment: CDR1 MNHEY and CDR2 SVGAGI. The CDR3 has 13 residues. V dropped 5 bases and J dropped 11; count of bases not matched to a gene: 6. As DNA, the CDR3 is TGTGCCAGCAGTCAGGGGGTGAGGGCACCCCTCCACTTT. It translates to CASSQGVRAPLHF.

The chain links TRBV10-1 to TRBJ2-2, with 10 bases fitting TRBD2. The germline CDR1 and CDR2 sequences are WNHNN and SYGVQD (reference sequence). The CDR3 length is 18 residues. Trimming took 6 bases from V and 0 from J; bases not matched to a gene: 10. For the CDR3, the DNA is TGCGCCAGCAGGAGCGGGGGGGAAGCTTTCGCGAACACCGGGGAGCTGTTTTTT. The encoded protein is CASRSGGEAFANTGELFF.

CDR3 coding DNA: TGCGCCAGCAGCACATACCCCCGCACAGGGAGGGAGAGCAATCAGCCCCAGCATTTT. It translates to CASSTYPRTGRESNQPQHF. The chain uses TRBV4-1 and TRBJ1-5, with D maybe TRBD1 (6 bases). The CDR3 has 19 residues. Germline lookup yields CDR1 MGHRA and CDR2 YSYEKL. The V and J ends lost 5 bases and 1 base respectively, with 24 bases between them.

V gene TRBV27 combines with J gene TRBJ2-7, with a tentative D call TRBD2 (6 bases). This CDR3 contains 17 residues. Germline V gene lookup returns CDR1 MNHEY and CDR2 SMNVEV (reference sequence). Trimming stripped 5 bases from V and 2 bases from J, with 22 bases between. For the CDR3, the DNA is TGTGCCAGCAGTCCTTACCCCCAGGGAGGATCAACCTACGAGCAGTACTTC. Residues: CASSPYPQGGSTYEQYF.

This chain connects TRBV5-1 to TRBJ2-7; 7 bases fit TRBD2. V dropped 4 bases and J dropped 1; count of bases not matched to a gene: 8. Germline CDR1 SGHRS, CDR2 YFSETQ. This CDR3 contains 15 residues. CDR3 DNA: TGCGCCAGCAGCCCAGGGACTACCCTTTCCTACGAGCAGTACTTC. This codes for CASSPGTTLSYEQYF.

CDR3 sequence: CASSPRPWNTEAFF. As DNA, the CDR3 is TGTGCCAGCAGCCCGCGGCCCTGGAACACTGAAGCTTTCTTT. This chain links TRBV7-9 with TRBJ1-1; D is ambiguous. The CDR3 is 14 residues long. Per germline, CDR1 SEHNR and CDR2 FQNEAQ (reference sequence). V gave up 5 bases and J gave up 1 base, with 11 bases separating them.

J is TRBJ2-1 and V is TRBV5-4, with 9 bases identical to TRBD2. CDR1 and CDR2 from the germline V gene are SGHNT and YYREEE (reference sequence). The ends lost 4 bases at V and 3 bases at J; junction bases unmatched: 5. This CDR3 has 15 residues. This chain's CDR3 is CASSPGGGVYNEQFF. CDR3 DNA sequence: TGTGCCAGCAGCCCAGGCGGGGGGGTCTACAATGAGCAGTTCTTC. The full variable domain, rest sourced from reference TRBV5-4 and TRBJ2-1, is ETGVTQSPTHLIKTRGQQVTLRCSSQSGHNTVSWYQQALGQGPQFIFQYYREEENGRGNFPPRFSGLQFPNYSSELNVNALELDDSALYLCASSPGGGVYNEQFFGPGTRLTVL.